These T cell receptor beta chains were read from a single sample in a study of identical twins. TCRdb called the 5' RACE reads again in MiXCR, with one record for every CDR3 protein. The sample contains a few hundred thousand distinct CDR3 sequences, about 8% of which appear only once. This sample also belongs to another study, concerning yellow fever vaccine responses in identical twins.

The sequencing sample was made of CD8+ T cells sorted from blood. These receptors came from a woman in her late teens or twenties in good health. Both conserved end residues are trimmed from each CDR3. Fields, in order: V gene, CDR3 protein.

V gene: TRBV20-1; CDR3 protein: SARAPEYDHPYLSPDTQY
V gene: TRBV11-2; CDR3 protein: ASSSPGTGDYEQY
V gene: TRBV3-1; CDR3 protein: ASSQDRYSYNEQF
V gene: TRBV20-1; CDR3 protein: SAREGTSDYEQY
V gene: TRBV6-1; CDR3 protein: ASSGMGLASYEQY
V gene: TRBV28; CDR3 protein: ASTGSWSYEQY
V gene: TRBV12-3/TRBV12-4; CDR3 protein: ASSLANWRTGELF
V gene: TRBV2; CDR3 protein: ASRTPDSPGANVLT
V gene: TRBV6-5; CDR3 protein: ASSYRTASRTGELF
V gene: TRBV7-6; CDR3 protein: ASSITGPNTGELF
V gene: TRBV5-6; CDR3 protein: ASSLGAGPNEQY
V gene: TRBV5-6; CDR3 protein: ASSFRDYFHNEQF
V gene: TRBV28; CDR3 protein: ASSFSIPNQPQH
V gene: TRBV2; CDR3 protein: ASRAGYNEQF
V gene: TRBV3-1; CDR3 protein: ASSLGEREQF
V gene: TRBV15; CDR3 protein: ATSTSLLGDSETEAF
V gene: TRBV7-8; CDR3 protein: ASRLLANQPQH
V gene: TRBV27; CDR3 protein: ASGNWDSVRNQPQH
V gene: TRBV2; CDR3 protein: ASSVPGGEEDTQY
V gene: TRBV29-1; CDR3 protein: SVEDFASGGQETQY
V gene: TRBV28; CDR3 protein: ASSFYNEQF
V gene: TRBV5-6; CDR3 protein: ASSIGGFNTGELF
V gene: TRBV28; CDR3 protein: ASSPGLVVPGELF
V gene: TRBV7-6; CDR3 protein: ASSSGAGEF
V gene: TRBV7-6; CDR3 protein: ASSLADDSGNTIY
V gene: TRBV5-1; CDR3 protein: ASSWRGQADTGELF
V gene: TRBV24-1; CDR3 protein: ATSDLPLEHTYNEQF
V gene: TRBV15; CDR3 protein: ATSRAEMAVGSNEQF
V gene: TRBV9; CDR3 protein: ASSVAPGATSKDYGYT